The following is a TCR beta chain sequence with its context. From germline, CDR1 is SEHNR and CDR2 FQNEAQ (reference sequence). CDR3 size: 15 residues. After removal of 6 bases from V and 5 bases from J, the junction contained 11 bases not matched to a gene. The sample comes from a study of cytomegalovirus exposure and HLA in healthy donors. Study overall: HLA-typed donors were the source of around 85 million unique TCRs held in an early data release.

The PCR contained 60 Vbeta and 13 Jbeta primers. Sequenced by immunoSEQ multiplex PCR; TCRdb stores in-frame clones only, minus some. This table has approximately 200,000 clones, under 90% appearing once. The chain has TRBV7-9 and TRBJ2-7; 9 nucleotides match TRBD1. Input material: PBMCs. The receptor was derived from a human donor in good health. This CDR3 reads CASRPDRDRDHEQYF. The CDR3 region has the DNA TGTGCCAGCAGACCAGACCGGGACAGGGACCACGAGCAGTACTTC.